These 18 T cell receptor beta chains were all obtained from the same sample, sequenced in a study of beta chain features in type 1 diabetes. Study findings and constraints: Across all four CD4+ subsets, people with type 1 diabetes showed modestly shorter TCRB CDR3s.

Their recognized antigens are unknown. Expressed TCRB transcripts were sequenced because the entire RNA isolate underwent reverse transcription. Clones were sequenced by immunoSEQ multiplex PCR, and TCRdb holds only the in-frame ones, with some missing. The sample includes around 160,000 clones, around 9% of them seen just once. The source material was central memory CD4+ T cells from blood. These receptors came from a woman in her 30s with type 1 diabetes.

V is TRBV29-1 and J is TRBJ1-2; the D is unclear. Trimming pared 5 bases from V and 6 bases from J, leaving 19 bases between. The CDR3 covers 14 residues. Germline V lookup: CDR1 SQVTM, CDR2 ANQGSEA. CDR3 protein: CSVFYTGAGDGYTF. The CDR3 region has the DNA TGCAGCGTTTTTTACACGGGAGCCGGGGATGGCTACACCTTC. Full variable domain (outside the CDR3, taken from reference TRBV29-1 and TRBJ1-2): SAVISQKPSRDICQRGTSLTIQCQVDSQVTMMFWYRQQPGQSLTLIATANQGSEATYESGFVIDKFPISRPNLTFSTLTVSNMSPEDSSIYLCSVFYTGAGDGYTFGSGTRLTVV.

The gene calls are TRBV30 and TRBJ2-3; 7 bases fit TRBD2. Trimming cost V 1 base and J 5 bases; bases outside gene matches: 3. Per the germline V gene, CDR1 is GTSNPN and CDR2 is SVGIG (reference sequence). CDR3 length: 13 amino acids. The CDR3 bases are TGTGCCTGGAGTGCATCGGGAGGAGATACGCAGTATTTT. Amino acids: CAWSASGGDTQYF.

This rearrangement joins TRBV29-1 to TRBJ2-1, with 7 bases fitting TRBD2. Germline V gene sequence: CDR1 SQVTM, CDR2 ANQGSEA. The CDR3 loop spans 11 amino acids. V shed 7 bases and J 9 bases; nucleotides not matched to a gene: 6. The CDR3 here is CSAGGWGEQFF. CDR3 nucleotides: TGCAGCGCGGGAGGTTGGGGTGAGCAGTTCTTC.

The V call is TRBV11-3, the J call TRBJ2-7, with D perhaps TRBD2 (6 bases). Germline values: CDR1 SGHNT, CDR2 YENEEA. Trimming pared 5 bases from V and 2 bases from J, leaving 16 bases between. The CDR3 covers 15 residues. The CDR3 reads CASSIAGTATYEQYF. The CDR3 DNA reads TGTGCCAGCAGCATTGCCGGGACTGCTACCTACGAGCAGTACTTC.

This clone turned up a few times. J is TRBJ2-3 and V is TRBV5-6; D uncertain. Germline CDR1 and CDR2: SGHDT and YYEEEE. The CDR3 is made up of 13 amino acids. V lost 2 bases and J 2 bases, leaving 6 bases between the germline ends. Written as DNA, the CDR3 is TGTGCCAGCAGCTTACATGCCACAGATACGCAGTATTTT. It yields the protein CASSLHATDTQYF.

The J gene is TRBJ1-2, the V gene TRBV30; D is unclear. Per germline, CDR1 GTSNPN and CDR2 SVGIG (reference sequence). The CDR3 has 14 residues. Trimming removed 2 bases from V and 0 bases from J, with 10 bases in between. The CDR3 is CAWSPQFANYGYTF. The CDR3 DNA sequence: TGTGCCTGGAGTCCGCAGTTTGCTAACTATGGCTACACCTTC.

This clone was counted between two and nine times. The chain employs TRBV5-1 and TRBJ2-7; 9 nucleotides align to TRBD2. CDR1 and CDR2 (germline): SGHRS, YFSETQ. The trim removed 4 bases at V and 2 bases at J, leaving 4 bases unmatched. CDR3 length equals 14 residues. The CDR3 nucleotides read TGCGCCAGCAGCACCCCTAGCGGGACCTACGAGCAGTACTTC. It encodes CASSTPSGTYEQYF.

The chain links TRBV2 to TRBJ2-1; possibly TRBD2 for D (6 bases). The V gene lost 5 bases and the J gene lost 7 bases, with 18 bases spanning the gap. Germline V gene data show CDR1 as SNHLY and CDR2 as FYNNEI. The CDR3 has 15 residues. CDR3 region: CASSYIRETRNEQFF. The CDR3 bases are TGTGCCAGCAGTTATATACGGGAGACGAGGAATGAGCAGTTCTTC.

The gene calls are TRBV29-1 and TRBJ2-3; D might be TRBD1 (5 bases). Germline-derived CDR1 and CDR2 are SQVTM and ANQGSEA. The CDR3 has 15 amino acids. V lost 2 bases and J 2 bases, leaving 14 bases between the germline ends. The CDR3 loop is CSVERRQLNTDTQYF. In nucleotides, the CDR3 is TGCAGCGTTGAAAGGCGACAGTTAAACACAGATACGCAGTATTTT.

The chain couples TRBV9 to TRBJ2-3; D not resolved. Trimming removed 1 base at V and 1 base at J, with 13 bases between. The CDR3 sequence is 16 residues long. The germline V gene has CDR1 SGDLS and CDR2 YYNGEE. As DNA, the CDR3 is TGTGCCAGCAGCGTATCCGCCAGGCTTGGCACAGATACGCAGTATTTT. Translation: CASSVSARLGTDTQYF.

The chain employs TRBV29-1 and TRBJ1-4; D is unresolved. Germline loops: CDR1 SQVTM, CDR2 ANQGSEA. Trimming stripped 5 bases from V and 6 bases from J, with 10 bases between. This CDR3 spans 12 amino acids. The CDR3, as DNA: TGCAGCGTTAATGACTGGGATGAAAAACTGTTTTTT. It encodes CSVNDWDEKLFF.

The gene calls are TRBV5-1 and TRBJ1-2, with D perhaps matching TRBD1 (6 bases). This CDR3 has 15 residues. Germline V gives CDR1 SGHRS, CDR2 YFSETQ. Trimming took off 2 bases at V and 8 bases at J, with 19 bases between the two ends. For the CDR3, the DNA is TGCGCCAGCAGCTTTACCCCCGACAGGCAAGTCGGCTACACCTTC. This translates into CASSFTPDRQVGYTF.

This clone showed up just a few times. The chain recombines TRBV4-2 with TRBJ2-1; 15 bases fit TRBD2. J was trimmed by 11 bases and V by 0 bases; bases with no gene match: 8. Germline CDR1 and CDR2: LGHNA and YNFKEQ. The CDR3 consists of 17 residues. CDR3 in amino acids: CASSQEAGTSGRPKQFF. CDR3 DNA: TGTGCCAGCAGCCAAGAGGCGGGGACTAGCGGGAGGCCGAAGCAGTTCTTC.

The rearrangement uses TRBV27 and TRBJ1-2; possibly TRBD1 for D (6 bases). V lost 7 bases and J lost 3, with 21 bases in between. Looked up from germline, CDR1 is MNHEY and CDR2 is SMNVEV (reference sequence). CDR3 size: 16 residues. The CDR3 sequence: CASTASWGGAYYGYTF. The CDR3 nucleotides are TGTGCCAGCACCGCTTCCTGGGGGGGGGCTTACTATGGCTACACCTTC.

In this sample, this clone turned up a few times. The V call is TRBV28, the J call TRBJ2-7; no firm D call. Germline V gene lookup returns CDR1 MDHEN and CDR2 SYDVKM. The CDR3 is 13 amino acids. The V end lost 2 bases, the J end lost 0 bases, and 5 bases lay between the germline ends. The DNA for the CDR3 is TGTGCCAGCAGTTTAATTTACTCCTACGAGCAGTACTTC. Translating gives CASSLIYSYEQYF.

This chain uses TRBV10-2 with TRBJ2-1; 8 bases match TRBD2. Trimming cost V 6 bases and J 8 bases; bases outside gene matches: 6. Germline V gives CDR1 WSHSY, CDR2 SAAADI. The CDR3 sequence is 13 residues long. The CDR3 spells CASRVAGTDEQFF. CDR3 sequence (DNA): TGCGCCAGCAGGGTAGCGGGAACTGATGAGCAGTTCTTC.

This clone has more than one count but fewer than ten. V usage is TRBV25-1 and J usage is TRBJ2-1; 8 positions agree with TRBD2. The CDR3 extends over 16 amino acids. Germline CDR1 and CDR2: MGHDK and SYGVNS. J gave up 2 bases and V 5 bases, and 8 bases lay outside the gene matches. The CDR3 sequence: CASSKTSGQAYNEQFF. In nucleotides, the CDR3 is TGTGCCAGCAGTAAAACTAGCGGTCAAGCCTACAATGAGCAGTTCTTC.

This clone was recorded a few times. The chain has TRBV7-2 and TRBJ2-7, with D possibly TRBD1 on 6 matching bases. Deletions cut 4 bases from V and 7 bases from J, with 17 bases between. The CDR3 runs 14 residues. Germline lookup yields CDR1 SGHTA and CDR2 FQGNSA. The CDR3 bases are TGTGCCAGCAGCTCGCTCAGGGGTCGAGGGGAGCAGTACTTC. Its protein product is CASSSLRGRGEQYF.